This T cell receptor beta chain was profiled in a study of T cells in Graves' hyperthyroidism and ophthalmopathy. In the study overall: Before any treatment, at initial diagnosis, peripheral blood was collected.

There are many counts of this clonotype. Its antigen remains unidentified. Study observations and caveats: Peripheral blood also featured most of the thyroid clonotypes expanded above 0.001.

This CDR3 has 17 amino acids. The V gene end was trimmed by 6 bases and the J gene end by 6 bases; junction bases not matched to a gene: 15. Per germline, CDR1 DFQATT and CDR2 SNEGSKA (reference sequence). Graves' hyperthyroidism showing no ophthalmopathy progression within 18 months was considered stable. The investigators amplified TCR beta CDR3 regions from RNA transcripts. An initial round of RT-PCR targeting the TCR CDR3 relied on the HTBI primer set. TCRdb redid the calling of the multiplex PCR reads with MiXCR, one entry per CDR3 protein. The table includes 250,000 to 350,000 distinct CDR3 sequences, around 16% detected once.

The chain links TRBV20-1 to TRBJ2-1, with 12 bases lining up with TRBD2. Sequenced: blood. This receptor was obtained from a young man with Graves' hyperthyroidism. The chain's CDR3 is CSAPRTSGNVLGNEQFF. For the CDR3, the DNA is TGCAGTGCCCCTCGGACTAGCGGGAATGTTCTCGGCAATGAGCAGTTCTTC.